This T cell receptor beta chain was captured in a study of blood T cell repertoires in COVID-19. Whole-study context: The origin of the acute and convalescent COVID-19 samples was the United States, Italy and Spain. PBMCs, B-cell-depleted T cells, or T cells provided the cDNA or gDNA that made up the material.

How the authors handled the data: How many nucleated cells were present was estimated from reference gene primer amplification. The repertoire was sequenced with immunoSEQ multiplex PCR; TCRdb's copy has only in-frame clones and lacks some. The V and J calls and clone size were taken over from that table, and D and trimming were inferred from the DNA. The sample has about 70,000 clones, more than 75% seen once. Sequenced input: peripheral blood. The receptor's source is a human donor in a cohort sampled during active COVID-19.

The CDR3 sequence: CASSWGGGPDTQYF. The CDR3 region has the DNA TGTGCCAGTTCATGGGGGGGCGGGCCAGATACGCAGTATTTT. The V and J genes are TRBV6-5 and TRBJ2-3; D is possibly TRBD2 (7 bases). CDR1 and CDR2 from the germline V gene are MNHEY and SVGAGI. The CDR3 consists of 14 residues. The ends were cut back, 9 bases at V and 4 bases at J, with 17 bases in the middle.